Listed here is a single TCR beta chain. Its antigen is unknown. Some clones are missing from TCRdb's copy, which holds only in-frame ones; the method was immunoSEQ multiplex PCR. This repertoire shows approximately 70,000 clones, around 94% found once; its top ten account for 0.55% to 0.65%. The entry originates in a study of cytomegalovirus exposure and HLA in healthy donors. Findings and caveats of the study: In the 120 or so validation repertoires, roughly 94% of cluster scores exceeded 0, per a later analysis. Most TCR sequences were rare, but some public TCRs occurred in many donors.

Germline CDR1 and CDR2: GTSNPN and SVGIG (reference sequence). Trimming cost V 0 bases and J 5 bases; bases outside gene matches: 12. This CDR3 has 16 residues. This sequence joins TRBV30 and TRBJ1-1; 7 bases line up with TRBD1. The receptor comes from a woman between 18 and 29 years old in good health and CMV-seronegative. The sequencing input was PBMCs. For the CDR3, the DNA is TGTGCCTGGAGTGTACCGGCAGGGGGAGGATTAACTGAAGCTTTCTTT. Its translation: CAWSVPAGGGLTEAFF.